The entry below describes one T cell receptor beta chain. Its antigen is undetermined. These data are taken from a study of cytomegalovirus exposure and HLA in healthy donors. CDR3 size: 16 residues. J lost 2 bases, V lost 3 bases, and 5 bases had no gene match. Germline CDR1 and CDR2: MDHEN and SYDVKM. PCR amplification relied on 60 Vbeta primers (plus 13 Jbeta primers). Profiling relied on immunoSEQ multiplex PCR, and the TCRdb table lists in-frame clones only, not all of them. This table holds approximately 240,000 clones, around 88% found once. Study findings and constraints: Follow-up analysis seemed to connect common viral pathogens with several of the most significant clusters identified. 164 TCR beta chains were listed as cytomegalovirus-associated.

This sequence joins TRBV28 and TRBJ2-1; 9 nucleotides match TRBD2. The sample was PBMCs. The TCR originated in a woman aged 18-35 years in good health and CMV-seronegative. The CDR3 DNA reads TGTGCCAGCAGTTTGGGGGGACTAGCCACCTACAATGAGCAGTTCTTC. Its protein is CASSLGGLATYNEQFF.